This passage covers 5 T cell receptor beta chains from one sample sequenced in a study of blood T cell repertoires in COVID-19 (dated by TCRdb to the early 2020s). Library method: the immunoSEQ multiplex PCR assay. The table was pulled from immuneACCESS by TCRdb, which kept in-frame rearrangements only. Such tables lose some clones; where checked, under half of the loss comes from unresolved V genes, and the rest has no known cause. The sample has around 480,000 clones on record, 87% of them singletons. Clones ranked in the top ten supply under 0.75% of the sample. The sample taken for sequencing was PBMCs or T cells enriched from blood (not recorded which). All receptors derive from a young woman who had recovered from COVID-19.

Of note for this clone: This CDR3 is also generated by other DNA sequences in the sample. This chain links TRBV27 with TRBJ1-1; D is possibly TRBD1 (5 bases). Germline lookup yields CDR1 MNHEY and CDR2 SMNVEV (reference sequence). V gave up 2 bases and J gave up 3 bases, with 10 bases separating them. The CDR3 contains 14 residues. CDR3 sequence reads: CASSLRGGDTEAFF. The CDR3 DNA sequence: TGTGCCAGCAGTTTACGGGGGGGGGACACTGAAGCTTTCTTT.

With respect to this clone: This sample includes further DNA sequences coding for the same CDR3. The J gene is TRBJ1-1, the V gene TRBV12-3 or TRBV12-4; D remains ambiguous. The V gene lost 2 bases and the J gene lost 7 bases, with 5 bases spanning the gap. This CDR3 is 11 amino acids long. Written as DNA, the CDR3 is TGTGCCAGCAGTTTAAGAGGTGAAGCTTTCTTT. Translating it yields CASSLRGEAFF.

V and J are TRBV2 and TRBJ1-2; D not resolved. The length of the CDR3 is 18 residues. The germline V gene has CDR1 SNHLY and CDR2 FYNNEI. V gave up 6 bases and J gave up 2 bases, with 25 bases separating them. The CDR3 is CASRIGRGSLFGNYGYTF. The CDR3 DNA follows: TGTGCCAGCAGAATAGGGCGAGGGAGTTTATTCGGGAACTATGGCTACACCTTC.

V is TRBV12-3 or TRBV12-4 and J is TRBJ2-7; TRBD1 is a possible D gene (6 bases). The CDR3 extends over 13 amino acids. Trimming took 2 bases from V and 5 from J, leaving 10 bases between them. The CDR3, as DNA: TGTGCCAGCAGTTTACGACAGGTCCACGAGCAGTACTTC. It codes for CASSLRQVHEQYF.

V gene TRBV5-1 combines with J gene TRBJ2-1; 7 bases align to TRBD2. Germline lookup yields CDR1 SGHRS and CDR2 YFSETQ. The CDR3 spans 14 residues. J gave up 5 bases and V 0 bases, and 2 bases lay outside the gene matches. CDR3 DNA sequence: TGCGCCAGCAGCTTGGCCGGGGGGAACAATGAGCAGTTCTTC. It codes for CASSLAGGNNEQFF.